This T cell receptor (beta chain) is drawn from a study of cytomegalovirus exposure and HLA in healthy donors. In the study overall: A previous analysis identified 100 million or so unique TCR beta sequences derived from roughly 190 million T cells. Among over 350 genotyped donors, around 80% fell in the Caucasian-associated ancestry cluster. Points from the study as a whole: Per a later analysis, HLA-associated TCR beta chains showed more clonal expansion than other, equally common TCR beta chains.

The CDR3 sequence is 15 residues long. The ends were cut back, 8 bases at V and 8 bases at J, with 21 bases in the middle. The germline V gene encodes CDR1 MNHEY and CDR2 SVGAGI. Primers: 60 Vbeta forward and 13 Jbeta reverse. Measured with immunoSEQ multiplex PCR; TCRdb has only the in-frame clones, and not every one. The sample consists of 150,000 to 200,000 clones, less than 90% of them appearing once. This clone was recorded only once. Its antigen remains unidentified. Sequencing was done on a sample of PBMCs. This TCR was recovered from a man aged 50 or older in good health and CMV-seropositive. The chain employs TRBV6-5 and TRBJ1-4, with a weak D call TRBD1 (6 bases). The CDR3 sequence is CASGYDDRRWEKLFF. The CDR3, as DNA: TGTGCCAGCGGATATGATGACAGGAGATGGGAAAAACTGTTTTTT.